This entry lists 5 T cell receptor beta chains sequenced from one sample in a study of cytomegalovirus exposure and HLA in healthy donors. Primers for the PCR totalled 60 Vbeta and 13 Jbeta. Clones were sequenced by immunoSEQ multiplex PCR, and TCRdb holds only the in-frame ones, with some missing. The sample holds 90,000 to 130,000 clones, 60% to 85% seen once. The specimen was PBMCs. These receptors were taken from a woman under 40 in good health and CMV-seronegative.

The chain combines TRBV7-9 with TRBJ1-1; D not certain. CDR3 length equals 15 residues. Germline assignment: CDR1 SEHNR and CDR2 FQNEAQ (reference sequence). Deletions cut 0 bases from V and 1 base from J, with 9 bases between. The CDR3 loop is CASSLASRENTEAFF. The CDR3 nucleotides read TGTGCCAGCAGCTTAGCCTCTCGAGAGAACACTGAAGCTTTCTTT.

The J gene is TRBJ2-2, the V gene TRBV2; D gene unclear. Germline V lookup: CDR1 SNHLY, CDR2 FYNNEI. Trimming removed 9 bases at V and 0 bases at J, with 14 bases between. The CDR3 has 15 residues. In DNA form, the CDR3 reads TGTGCCAGAAGCCAGACTGACGCGAACACCGGGGAGCTGTTTTTT. Encoded protein: CARSQTDANTGELFF.

V and J are TRBV4-3 and TRBJ2-7; 7 bases are a match to TRBD1. This CDR3 contains 15 residues. Germline CDR1 LGHNA, CDR2 YSLEER. Trimming took 4 bases from V and 0 from J; bases not matched to a gene: 6. The CDR3 region has the DNA TGCGCCAGCAGCCCCGGACAGGTGGGCTCCTACGAGCAGTACTTC. Amino acids: CASSPGQVGSYEQYF.

The chain combines TRBV2 with TRBJ1-3; D is perhaps TRBD1 (6 bases). The germline V and J ends were trimmed by 11 bases and 4 bases, with 15 bases remaining between them. The CDR3 is 13 amino acids. The germline CDR1 and CDR2 sequences are SNHLY and FYNNEI. The CDR3 loop is CACQGGGGNTIYF. The DNA of the CDR3 is TGTGCCTGCCAAGGGGGTGGAGGAAACACCATATATTTT.

This clone was picked up a small number of times. This chain joins TRBV28 and TRBJ1-1, with 11 positions matching TRBD1. V lost 4 bases and J lost 4; bases outside the gene matches: 17. The CDR3 contains 19 residues. Germline V CDR1 and CDR2: MDHEN, SYDVKM. CDR3 amino acids: CASSSRTGTGGKKFTEAFF. Here the CDR3 DNA reads TGTGCCAGCAGTTCGCGAACCGGGACAGGGGGTAAAAAATTCACTGAAGCTTTCTTT.